The entry that follows covers one T cell receptor (beta chain) sequence. The germline V gene encodes CDR1 MGHDK and CDR2 SYGVNS. CDR3 length equals 13 residues. V lost 1 base and J 4 bases, leaving 2 bases between the germline ends. The sample is drawn from a study of T cell responses to AZD1222 COVID-19 vaccine. Here immunoSEQ multiplex PCR was the method, and the copy in TCRdb shows in-frame clones only, minus some. This table holds around 150,000 clones, 75% to 95% found once. V is TRBV25-1 and J is TRBJ2-6; D gene ambiguous. The starting material was peripheral blood, obtained 28 days after the second AZD1222 dose. This TCR was recovered from an adult who received the AZD1222 COVID-19 vaccine. DNA for the CDR3: TGTGCCAGCAGTGAATCCGGGGCCAACGTCCTGACTTTC. It specifies CASSESGANVLTF.